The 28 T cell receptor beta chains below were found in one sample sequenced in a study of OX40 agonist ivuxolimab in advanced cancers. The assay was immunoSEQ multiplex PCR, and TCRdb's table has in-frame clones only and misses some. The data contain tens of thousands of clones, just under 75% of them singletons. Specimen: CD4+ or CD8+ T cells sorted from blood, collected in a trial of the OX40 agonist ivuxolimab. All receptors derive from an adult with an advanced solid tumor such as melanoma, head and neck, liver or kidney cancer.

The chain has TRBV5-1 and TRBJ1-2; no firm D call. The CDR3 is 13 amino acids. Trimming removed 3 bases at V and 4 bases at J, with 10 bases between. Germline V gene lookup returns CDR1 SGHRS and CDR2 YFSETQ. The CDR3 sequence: CASSWDPAYGYTF. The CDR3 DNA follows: TGCGCCAGCAGCTGGGATCCCGCCTATGGCTACACCTTC.

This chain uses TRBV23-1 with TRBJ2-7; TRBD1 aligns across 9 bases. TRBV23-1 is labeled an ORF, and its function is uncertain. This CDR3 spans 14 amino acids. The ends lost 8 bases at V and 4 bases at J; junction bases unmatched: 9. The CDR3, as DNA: TGCGCCAGCCCACCCCGGGACAGGGCTTACGAGCAGTACTTC. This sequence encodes CASPPRDRAYEQYF.

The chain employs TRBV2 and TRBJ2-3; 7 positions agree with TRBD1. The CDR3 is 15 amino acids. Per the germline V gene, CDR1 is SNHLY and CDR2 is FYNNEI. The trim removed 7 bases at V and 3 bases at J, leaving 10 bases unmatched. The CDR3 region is CASNRRQGTTDTQYF. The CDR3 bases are TGTGCCAGCAACAGACGACAGGGAACGACAGATACGCAGTATTTT.

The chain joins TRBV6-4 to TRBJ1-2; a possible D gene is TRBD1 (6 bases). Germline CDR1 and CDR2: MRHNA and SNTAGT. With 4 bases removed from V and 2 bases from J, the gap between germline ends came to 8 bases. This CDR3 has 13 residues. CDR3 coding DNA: TGTGCCAGCAGTGTCGACAGGAACTATGGCTACACCTTC. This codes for CASSVDRNYGYTF.

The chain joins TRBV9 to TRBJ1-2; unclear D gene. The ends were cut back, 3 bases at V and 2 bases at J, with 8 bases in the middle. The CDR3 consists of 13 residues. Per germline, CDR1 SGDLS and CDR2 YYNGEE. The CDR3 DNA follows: TGTGCCAGCAGCGCCAGAAAAAACTATGGCTACACCTTC. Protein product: CASSARKNYGYTF.

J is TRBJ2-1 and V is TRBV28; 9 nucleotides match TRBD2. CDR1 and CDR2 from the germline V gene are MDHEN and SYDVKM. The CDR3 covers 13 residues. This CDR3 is CASLGTSSNEQFF. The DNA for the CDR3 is TGTGCTTCTCTCGGGACTAGCTCGAATGAGCAGTTCTTC.

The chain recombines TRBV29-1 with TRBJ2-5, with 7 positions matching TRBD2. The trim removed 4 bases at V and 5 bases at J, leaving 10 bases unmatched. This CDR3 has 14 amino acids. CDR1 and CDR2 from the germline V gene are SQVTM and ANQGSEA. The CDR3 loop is CSVGPREGVETQYF. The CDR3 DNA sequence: TGCAGCGTTGGGCCCAGGGAGGGTGTGGAGACCCAGTACTTC.

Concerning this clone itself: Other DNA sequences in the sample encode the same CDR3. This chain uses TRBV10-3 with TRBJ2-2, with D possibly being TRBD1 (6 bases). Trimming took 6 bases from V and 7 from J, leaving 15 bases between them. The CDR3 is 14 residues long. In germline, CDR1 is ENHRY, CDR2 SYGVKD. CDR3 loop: CAISLQGVGGELFF. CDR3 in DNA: TGTGCCATCAGCCTACAGGGAGTCGGCGGGGAGCTGTTTTTT.

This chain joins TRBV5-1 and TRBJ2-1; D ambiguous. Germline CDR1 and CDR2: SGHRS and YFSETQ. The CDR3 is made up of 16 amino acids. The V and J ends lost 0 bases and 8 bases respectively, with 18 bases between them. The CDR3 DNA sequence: TGCGCCAGCAGCTTGGGTGGCGCCCGGGCAGGCCATGAGCAGTTCTTC. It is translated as CASSLGGARAGHEQFF.

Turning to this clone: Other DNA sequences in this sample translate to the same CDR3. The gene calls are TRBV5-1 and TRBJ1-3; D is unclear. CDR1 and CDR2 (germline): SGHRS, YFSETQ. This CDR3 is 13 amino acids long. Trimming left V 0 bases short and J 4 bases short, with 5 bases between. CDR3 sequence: CASSLGSGNTIYF. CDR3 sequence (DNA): TGCGCCAGCAGCTTGGGTTCGGGAAACACCATATATTTT.

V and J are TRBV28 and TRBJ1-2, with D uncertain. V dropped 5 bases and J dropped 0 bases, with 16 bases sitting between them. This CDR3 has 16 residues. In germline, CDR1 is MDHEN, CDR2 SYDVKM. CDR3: CASSRPDRVSNYGYTF. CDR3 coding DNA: TGTGCCAGCAGTCGTCCAGACCGAGTTTCTAACTATGGCTACACCTTC.

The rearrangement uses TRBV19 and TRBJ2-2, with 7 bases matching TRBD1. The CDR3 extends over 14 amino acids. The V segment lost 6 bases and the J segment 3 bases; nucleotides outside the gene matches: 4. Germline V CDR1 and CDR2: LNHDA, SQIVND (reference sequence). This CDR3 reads CASRMTGYTGELFF. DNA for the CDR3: TGTGCCAGTAGGATGACAGGGTACACCGGGGAGCTGTTTTTT. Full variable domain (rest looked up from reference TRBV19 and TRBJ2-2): DGGITQSPKYLFRKEGQNVTLSCEQNLNHDAMYWYRQDPGQGLRLIYYSQIVNDFQKGDIAEGYSVSREKKESFPLTVTSAQKNPTAFYLCASRMTGYTGELFFGEGSRLTVL.

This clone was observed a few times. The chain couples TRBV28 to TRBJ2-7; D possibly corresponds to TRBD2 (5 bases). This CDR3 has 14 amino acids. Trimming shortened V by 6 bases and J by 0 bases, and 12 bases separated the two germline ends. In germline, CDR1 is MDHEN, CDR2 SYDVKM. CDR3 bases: TGTGCCAGCAGCCCAGTTGGGAGCTCCTACGAGCAGTACTTC. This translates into CASSPVGSSYEQYF.

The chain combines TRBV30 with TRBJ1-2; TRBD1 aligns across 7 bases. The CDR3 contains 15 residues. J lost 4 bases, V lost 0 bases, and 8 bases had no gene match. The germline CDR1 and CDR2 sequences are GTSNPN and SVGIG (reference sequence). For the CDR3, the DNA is TGTGCCTGGAGTGTCCCAGGGGGAATGAGCTATGGCTACACCTTC. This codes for CAWSVPGGMSYGYTF.

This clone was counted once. CDR3 in amino acids: CASSIFGRGRGRTEAFF. The DNA of the CDR3 is TGTGCCAGTAGTATATTCGGTCGGGGCAGGGGGCGCACTGAAGCTTTCTTT. The J gene is TRBJ1-1, the V gene TRBV19; 8 positions agree with TRBD1. Germline-derived CDR1 and CDR2 are LNHDA and SQIVND (reference sequence). With V trimmed by 2 bases and J by 4 bases, 12 bases remained unmatched. The CDR3 is 17 residues long.

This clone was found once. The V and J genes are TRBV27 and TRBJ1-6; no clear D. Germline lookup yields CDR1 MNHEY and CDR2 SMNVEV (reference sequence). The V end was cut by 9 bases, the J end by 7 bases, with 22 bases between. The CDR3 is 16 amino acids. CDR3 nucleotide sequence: TGTGCCAGACCTATAACGGGCCGGGCGGGGAATTCACCCCTCCACTTT. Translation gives CARPITGRAGNSPLHF.

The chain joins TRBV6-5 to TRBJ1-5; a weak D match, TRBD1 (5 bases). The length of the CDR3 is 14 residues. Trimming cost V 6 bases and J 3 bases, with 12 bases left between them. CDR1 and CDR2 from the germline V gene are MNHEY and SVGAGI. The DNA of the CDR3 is TGTGCCAGCAGCTTGGGACGGGACAATCAGCCCCAGCATTTT. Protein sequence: CASSLGRDNQPQHF.

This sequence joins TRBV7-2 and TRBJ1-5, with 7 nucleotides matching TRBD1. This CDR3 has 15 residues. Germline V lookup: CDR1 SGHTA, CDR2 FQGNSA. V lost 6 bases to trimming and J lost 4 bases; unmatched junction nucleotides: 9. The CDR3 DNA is TGTGCCAGCAGTTCTCAACAGGGGTGGAATCAGCCCCAGCATTTT. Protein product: CASSSQQGWNQPQHF.

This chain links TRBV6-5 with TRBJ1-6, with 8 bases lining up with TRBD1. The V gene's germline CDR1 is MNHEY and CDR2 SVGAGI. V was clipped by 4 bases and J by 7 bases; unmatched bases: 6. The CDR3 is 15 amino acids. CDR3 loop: CASSSGTGGNSPLHF. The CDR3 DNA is TGTGCCAGCAGTTCCGGGACAGGCGGAAATTCACCCCTCCACTTT.

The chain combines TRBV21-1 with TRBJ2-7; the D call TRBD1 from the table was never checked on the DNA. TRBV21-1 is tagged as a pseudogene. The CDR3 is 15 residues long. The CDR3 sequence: CASISGDRETYEQYF. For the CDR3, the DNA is TGTGCCAGCATCTCGGGGGACAGGGAAACCTACGAGCAGTACTTC.

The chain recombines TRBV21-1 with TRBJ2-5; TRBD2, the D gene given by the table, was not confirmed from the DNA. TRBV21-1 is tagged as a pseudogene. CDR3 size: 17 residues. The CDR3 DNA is TGTGCCAGCAGCAAAGAGTCTAGCGGGGGTCTTCAAGAGACCCAGTACTTC. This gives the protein CASSKESSGGLQETQYF.

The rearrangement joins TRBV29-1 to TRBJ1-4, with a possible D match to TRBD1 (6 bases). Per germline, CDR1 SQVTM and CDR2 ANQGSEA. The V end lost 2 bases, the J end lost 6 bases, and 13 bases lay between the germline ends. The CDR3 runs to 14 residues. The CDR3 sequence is CSVETQGNYEKLFF. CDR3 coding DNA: TGCAGCGTTGAAACTCAGGGGAACTATGAAAAACTGTTTTTT.

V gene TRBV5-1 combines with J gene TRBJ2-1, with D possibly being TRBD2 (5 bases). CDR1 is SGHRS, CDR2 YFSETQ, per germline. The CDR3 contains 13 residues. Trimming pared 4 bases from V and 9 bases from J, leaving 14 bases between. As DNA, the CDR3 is TGCGCCAGCAGCGCTCAACTAGATTCTGAGCAGTTCTTC. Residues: CASSAQLDSEQFF.

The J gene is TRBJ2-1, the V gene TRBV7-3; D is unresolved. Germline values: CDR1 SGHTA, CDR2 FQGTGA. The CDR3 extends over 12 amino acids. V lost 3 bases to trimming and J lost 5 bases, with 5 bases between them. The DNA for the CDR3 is TGTGCCAGCAGCTTGACAAACAATGAGCAGTTCTTC. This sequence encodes CASSLTNNEQFF.

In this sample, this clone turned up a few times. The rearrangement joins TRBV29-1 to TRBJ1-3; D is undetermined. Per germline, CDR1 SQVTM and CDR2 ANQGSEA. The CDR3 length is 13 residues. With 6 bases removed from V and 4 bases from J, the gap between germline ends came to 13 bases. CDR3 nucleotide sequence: TGCAGCGTGGCTCAAAATGGGGGAAACACCATATATTTT. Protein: CSVAQNGGNTIYF.

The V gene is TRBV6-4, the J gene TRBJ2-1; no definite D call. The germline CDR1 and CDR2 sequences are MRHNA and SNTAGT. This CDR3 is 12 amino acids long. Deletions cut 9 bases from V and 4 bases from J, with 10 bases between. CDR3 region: CARIRTYNEQFF. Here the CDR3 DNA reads TGTGCCAGAATAAGAACATACAATGAGCAGTTCTTC.

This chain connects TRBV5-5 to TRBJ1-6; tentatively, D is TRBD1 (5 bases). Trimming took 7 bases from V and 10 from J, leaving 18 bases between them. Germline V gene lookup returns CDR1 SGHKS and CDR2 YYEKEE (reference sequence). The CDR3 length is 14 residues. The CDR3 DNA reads TGTGCCAGCTCGGGGGGGTTTGAGGGCTCACCCCTCCACTTT. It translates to CASSGGFEGSPLHF.

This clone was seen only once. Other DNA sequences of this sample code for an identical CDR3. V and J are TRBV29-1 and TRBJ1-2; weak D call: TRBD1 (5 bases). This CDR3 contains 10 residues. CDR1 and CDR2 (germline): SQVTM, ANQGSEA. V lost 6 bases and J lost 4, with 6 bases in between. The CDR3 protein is CSVDSYGYTF. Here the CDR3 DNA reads TGCAGCGTCGACAGCTATGGCTACACCTTC.